This T cell receptor (beta chain) was sequenced for a study of T cell responses to AZD1222 COVID-19 vaccine. Libraries were prepared by immunoSEQ multiplex PCR; TCRdb keeps only in-frame clonotypes and omits some of them. The sample includes approximately 49,000 clones, approximately 79% of them seen just once. Study conclusions and caveats: Unmutated regions of variants are reportedly targeted by nearly half of spike-specific TCRs.

V was trimmed by 5 bases and J by 3 bases, leaving 22 bases between them. The germline V gene encodes CDR1 MDHEN and CDR2 SYDVKM. The CDR3 runs 17 residues. A note on this clone: Its antigen is not known.

The V gene is TRBV28, the J gene TRBJ2-5; D call uncertain. Sequencing was performed on peripheral blood, taken on day 0 of MenACWY control vaccination. The receptor comes from an adult in good health. The CDR3, as DNA: TGTGCCAGCAGTCCCCCTGGGCATTCGGAGCCCGAAGAGACCCAGTACTTC. Translation: CASSPPGHSEPEETQYF.